The 26 T cell receptor beta chains below were found in one sample sequenced in a study of T cell repertoires in cytomegalovirus infection. Their antigens are not known. TCRdb fed the reads into MiXCR, producing one record per CDR3 protein. The sample includes over 250,000 distinct CDR3 sequences, 22% of them seen just once. The sequencing here drew on cultured PBMCs, taken from culture after CMV antigen stimulation. The receptors derive from a human donor in good health (CMV status not recorded). Some clones in this sample may be carry-over from other donors' samples.

This clonotype was counted between two and nine times. The chain recombines TRBV24-1 with TRBJ2-1; 9 positions match TRBD2. This CDR3 contains 15 residues. J lost 9 bases, V lost 1 base, and 6 bases had no gene match. Germline CDR1 is KGHDR and CDR2 is SFDVKD. CDR3 in DNA: TGTGCCACCAGTGATTTTAGCGGGAGAAGTGTTGAGCAGTTCTTC. This codes for CATSDFSGRSVEQFF.

The chain carries TRBV7-4 and TRBJ1-5; D possibly corresponds to TRBD1 (6 bases). Trimming pared 5 bases from V and 3 bases from J, leaving 11 bases between. CDR3 size: 14 residues. The germline V gene encodes CDR1 SGHVT and CDR2 SQSDAQ. CDR3 amino acids: CASSPGGANQPQHF. CDR3 DNA: TGTGCCAGCAGCCCTGGGGGGGCCAATCAGCCCCAGCATTTT.

J is TRBJ2-3 and V is TRBV28; 7 bases match TRBD2. V shed 4 bases, J shed 8 bases, and the junction held 12 bases outside the gene matches. CDR3 length: 15 residues. Germline V gene sequence: CDR1 MDHEN, CDR2 SYDVKM. The CDR3 nucleotides read TGTGCCAGCAGTTCACCGGGCCGGGACTATACTACGCAGTATTTT. Protein: CASSSPGRDYTTQYF.

This clonotype has just a few counts. Germline and junction disagree at one end, which may indicate a read error. The chain couples TRBV12-3 or TRBV12-4 to TRBJ2-5; D perhaps matches TRBD2 (6 bases). The CDR3 spans 13 residues. CDR3 region: CASSLAHQETQYF. CDR3 sequence (DNA): TGTGCCAGCAGTCTAGCGCATCAAGAGACCCAGTACTTC.

This clonotype has only a few counts. The gene calls are TRBV7-2 and TRBJ2-1, with D unresolved. Germline V gene sequence: CDR1 SGHTA, CDR2 FQGNSA. This CDR3 has 11 amino acids. Between the trimmed V and J ends, which lost 7 bases and 7 bases, there was a span of 8 bases. The CDR3 region is CASTPGNEQFF. The CDR3 DNA follows: TGTGCCAGCACCCCCGGGAATGAGCAGTTCTTC.

As DNA, the CDR3 is TGTGCCAGCATCCTACTAGCGGGAGGGCCCACAGATACGCAGTATTTT. Its protein product is CASILLAGGPTDTQYF. The rearrangement uses TRBV6-6 and TRBJ2-3, with 13 positions matching TRBD2. Germline CDR1 MNHNY, CDR2 SVGAGI (reference sequence). CDR3 length: 16 residues. J was trimmed by 2 bases and V by 7 bases; bases with no gene match: 6.

This clonotype was picked up many times. The gene calls are TRBV7-6 and TRBJ1-2; the D gene is possibly TRBD1 (6 bases). The length of the CDR3 is 14 residues. V gave up 5 bases and J gave up 3 bases, with 13 bases separating them. Germline V gene sequence: CDR1 SGHVS, CDR2 FNYEAQ. The CDR3 reads CASSPRGADYGYTF. The DNA of the CDR3 is TGTGCCAGCAGCCCCCGGGGGGCTGACTATGGCTACACCTTC.

The chain combines TRBV7-9 with TRBJ1-2; 9 nucleotides agree with TRBD1. The CDR3 has 15 residues. After removal of 4 bases from V and 3 bases from J, the junction contained 6 bases not matched to a gene. Germline V gene sequence: CDR1 SEHNR, CDR2 FQNEAQ (reference sequence). The chain's CDR3 is CASSSGTGYDYGYTF. The CDR3 DNA is TGTGCCAGCAGCTCCGGGACAGGGTACGACTATGGCTACACCTTC.

This clonotype occurred many times. The rearrangement joins TRBV7-2 to TRBJ2-5, with 8 bases matching TRBD2. This CDR3 contains 16 residues. Germline-derived CDR1 and CDR2 are SGHTA and FQGNSA. Trimming took 1 base from V and 4 from J; bases not matched to a gene: 8. In DNA, the CDR3 is TGTGCCAGCAGCTTAGGGTTTGCGGGAGGTGCAGAGACCCAGTACTTC. Translation gives CASSLGFAGGAETQYF.

This chain connects TRBV20-1 to TRBJ2-3; D gene uncertain. V lost 6 bases to trimming and J lost 0 bases, with 10 bases between them. Germline V gene sequence: CDR1 DFQATT, CDR2 SNEGSKA (reference sequence). The CDR3 length is 13 residues. In DNA form, the CDR3 reads TGCAGTGCCAGACTGACTAGCACAGATACGCAGTATTTT. It encodes CSARLTSTDTQYF.

The chain couples TRBV6-6 to TRBJ1-6; no firm D call. Per germline, CDR1 MNHNY and CDR2 SVGAGI (reference sequence). CDR3 size: 14 residues. Trimming removed 6 bases from V and 9 bases from J, with 15 bases in between. The CDR3 loop is CASSRSREVSPLHF. The CDR3 DNA reads TGTGCCAGCAGCCGCAGTCGCGAGGTTTCACCCCTCCACTTT.

This clonotype was seen more than once but under ten times. CDR3 sequence (DNA): TGTGCCAGCAGCTTAGAGGGCAGGGTAGAGACCCAGTACTTC. It encodes CASSLEGRVETQYF. V gene TRBV7-9 combines with J gene TRBJ2-5, with D possibly being TRBD1 (5 bases). Trimming stripped 1 base from V and 4 bases from J, with 10 bases between. The CDR3 runs 14 residues. CDR1 and CDR2 (germline): SEHNR, FQNEAQ (reference sequence).

This clonotype was observed once. This chain connects TRBV7-6 to TRBJ1-5; the D is unclear. Trimming removed 5 bases from V and 6 bases from J, with 14 bases in between. Germline-derived CDR1 and CDR2 are SGHVS and FNYEAQ. The CDR3 spans 14 residues. The CDR3 DNA reads TGTGCCAGCAGCCCGGGGAGGGCGGCTCAGCCCCAGCATTTT. The encoded protein is CASSPGRAAQPQHF. Looking up the rest from reference TRBV7-6 and TRBJ1-5 gives the full variable domain: GAGVSQSPRYKVTKRGQDVALRCDPISGHVSLYWYRQALGQGPEFLTYFNYEAQQDKSGLPNDRFSAERPEGSISTLTIQRTEQRDSAMYRCASSPGRAAQPQHFGDGTRLSIL.

This clonotype was seen repeatedly, ten times or more. The V call is TRBV15, the J call TRBJ2-1; the D call may be TRBD1 or TRBD2 (5 bases each). The V gene lost 4 bases and the J gene lost 15 bases, with 16 bases spanning the gap. The CDR3 consists of 12 residues. Per the germline V gene, CDR1 is LNHNV and CDR2 is YYDKDF (reference sequence). CDR3 sequence: CATSTGTASPFF. In DNA, the CDR3 is TGTGCCACCAGCACCGGGACCGCCAGTCCGTTCTTC.

This clonotype has just a few counts. The J gene is TRBJ2-5, the V gene TRBV6-1, with TRBD2 identical over 13 bases. Germline V gene sequence: CDR1 MNHNS, CDR2 SASEGT. With 7 bases clipped from V and 4 bases from J, the junction kept 6 bases outside the gene matches. The CDR3 is 15 residues long. CDR3 in DNA: TGTGCCAGCAACCAACGGACTAGCGGGAGAGAGACCCAGTACTTC. Translated, it gives CASNQRTSGRETQYF.

This clonotype has only a few counts. The V gene is TRBV11-2, the J gene TRBJ2-3; maybe TRBD1 (6 bases). Between the trimmed V and J ends, which lost 5 bases and 0 bases, there was a span of 18 bases. Per the germline V gene, CDR1 is SGHAT and CDR2 is FQNNGV. The CDR3 totals 17 residues. This chain's CDR3 is CASSSQGRDMSTDTQYF. CDR3 nucleotide sequence: TGTGCCAGCAGCAGTCAGGGTCGGGACATGAGCACAGATACGCAGTATTTT.

The chain is built from TRBV28 and TRBJ2-5; 7 nucleotides line up with TRBD1. After removal of 5 bases from V and 7 bases from J, the junction contained 10 bases not matched to a gene. Germline values: CDR1 MDHEN, CDR2 SYDVKM. CDR3 size: 14 residues. CDR3 in amino acids: CASSAQGGGGTQYF. The CDR3 DNA is TGTGCCAGCAGTGCACAAGGGGGCGGAGGGACCCAGTACTTC.

CDR3 sequence: CASSDTQGVYADTQYF. CDR3 coding DNA: TGTGCCAGCAGCGATACCCAGGGAGTATATGCAGATACGCAGTATTTT. The chain uses TRBV7-9 and TRBJ2-3, with D possibly called TRBD1 or TRBD2 (5 bases each). The germline V gene encodes CDR1 SEHNR and CDR2 FQNEAQ (reference sequence). The CDR3 extends over 16 amino acids. Deletions cut 5 bases from V and 4 bases from J, with 19 bases between.

This clonotype was counted only a few times. The gene calls are TRBV4-1 and TRBJ2-3, with 8 bases identical to TRBD1. Germline trimming cut 4 bases from V and 6 bases from J; bases unmatched to any gene: 6. In germline, CDR1 is MGHRA, CDR2 YSYEKL. The CDR3 runs 14 residues. The CDR3 nucleotides read TGCGCCAGCAGCCTCCCAGGGGGCGCGGATACGCAGTATTTT. Encoded protein: CASSLPGGADTQYF.

There are a few counts of this clonotype. The rearrangement uses TRBV20-1 and TRBJ2-5, with a weak D call TRBD1 (5 bases). V was clipped by 6 bases and J by 0 bases, with 11 bases between them. CDR3 length: 13 residues. The germline CDR1 and CDR2 sequences are DFQATT and SNEGSKA (reference sequence). The CDR3 reads CSAKDSYQETQYF. In DNA form, the CDR3 reads TGCAGTGCCAAAGACAGCTACCAAGAGACCCAGTACTTC.

The chain uses TRBV9 and TRBJ1-2; perhaps TRBD1 as D (5 bases). The germline V gene encodes CDR1 SGDLS and CDR2 YYNGEE. This CDR3 comprises 15 residues. The V gene lost 0 bases and the J gene lost 5 bases, with 14 bases spanning the gap. The CDR3: CASSVGTGLFYGYTF. As DNA, the CDR3 is TGTGCCAGCAGCGTAGGTACAGGCCTTTTTTATGGCTACACCTTC.

This clonotype was detected a few times. The genes are TRBV7-2 and TRBJ2-1; TRBD2 agrees at 9 bases. This CDR3 spans 18 amino acids. From germline, CDR1 is SGHTA and CDR2 FQGNSA. V was clipped by 5 bases and J by 2 bases; unmatched bases: 13. CDR3 residues: CASSRLAGIQRPYNEQFF. As DNA, the CDR3 is TGTGCCAGCAGCCGTCTAGCGGGAATCCAACGACCCTACAATGAGCAGTTCTTC.

The chain is built from TRBV20-1 and TRBJ1-1; 7 bases line up with TRBD1. Losses at the gene ends were 4 bases for V and 5 bases for J; bases not matched to a gene: 7. Per germline, CDR1 DFQATT and CDR2 SNEGSKA (reference sequence). The CDR3 sequence is 13 residues long. The CDR3, as DNA: TGCAGTGCTAAGCCGGCAGGGGGAACTGAAGCTTTCTTT. Its translation: CSAKPAGGTEAFF.

The chain is built from TRBV6-2 or TRBV6-3 and TRBJ2-3; a weak D match, TRBD2 (5 bases). Germline assignment: CDR1 MNHEY and CDR2 SVGEGT. This CDR3 spans 19 amino acids. V shed 2 bases and J shed 0 bases, with 21 bases lying between them. The CDR3, as DNA: TGTGCCAGCAGTTACGTCCCGGGTAGGAGCGGCATAAGCACAGATACGCAGTATTTT. Protein product: CASSYVPGRSGISTDTQYF.

The chain employs TRBV7-2 and TRBJ2-3; D gene uncertain. The CDR3 is 12 amino acids. The V end lost 3 bases, the J end lost 9 bases, and 10 bases lay between the germline ends. Germline V gives CDR1 SGHTA, CDR2 FQGNSA. The CDR3 region is CASSFGAATQYF. CDR3 DNA sequence: TGTGCCAGCAGCTTCGGCGCGGCGACGCAGTATTTT.

This clonotype has at least ten counts. The chain combines TRBV7-2 with TRBJ2-4; weak D call: TRBD2 (5 bases). CDR1 SGHTA and CDR2 FQGNSA come from the germline V gene. V gave up 8 bases and J gave up 6 bases, with 17 bases separating them. The length of the CDR3 is 14 residues. Here the CDR3 reads CASRNREYGNIQYF. The CDR3 coding sequence is TGTGCCAGCCGAAATAGGGAGTACGGAAACATTCAGTACTTC.